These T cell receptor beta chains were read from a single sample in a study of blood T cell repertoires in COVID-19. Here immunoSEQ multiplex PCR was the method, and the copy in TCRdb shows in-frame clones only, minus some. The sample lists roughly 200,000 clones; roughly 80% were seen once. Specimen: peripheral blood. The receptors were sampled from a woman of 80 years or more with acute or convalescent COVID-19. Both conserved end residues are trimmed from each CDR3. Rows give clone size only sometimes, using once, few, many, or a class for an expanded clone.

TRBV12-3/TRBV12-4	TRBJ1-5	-	ASSLAGNQPQH
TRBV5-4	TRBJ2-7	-	ASSLSLEQY
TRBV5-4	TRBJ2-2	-	ASSPGQGVFTGELF
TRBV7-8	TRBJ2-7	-	ASSLVRGGSEQY
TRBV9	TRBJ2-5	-	ASSVEGRGGSLLETQY
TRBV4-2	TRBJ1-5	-	ASSQDGGRGNQPQH
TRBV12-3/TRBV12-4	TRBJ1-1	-	ASGQGNTEAF
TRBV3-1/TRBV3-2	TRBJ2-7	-	ASSQEGTQRKQY
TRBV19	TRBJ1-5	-	ASSIEPTNQPQH
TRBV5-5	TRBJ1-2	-	ASSLTGPYGYT
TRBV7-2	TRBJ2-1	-	ASSPAVSYYNEQF
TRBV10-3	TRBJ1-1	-	AISSPAGGDTEAF
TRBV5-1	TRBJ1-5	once	ASSLEQGAQPQH
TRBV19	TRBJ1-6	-	ASAQGVYSPLH